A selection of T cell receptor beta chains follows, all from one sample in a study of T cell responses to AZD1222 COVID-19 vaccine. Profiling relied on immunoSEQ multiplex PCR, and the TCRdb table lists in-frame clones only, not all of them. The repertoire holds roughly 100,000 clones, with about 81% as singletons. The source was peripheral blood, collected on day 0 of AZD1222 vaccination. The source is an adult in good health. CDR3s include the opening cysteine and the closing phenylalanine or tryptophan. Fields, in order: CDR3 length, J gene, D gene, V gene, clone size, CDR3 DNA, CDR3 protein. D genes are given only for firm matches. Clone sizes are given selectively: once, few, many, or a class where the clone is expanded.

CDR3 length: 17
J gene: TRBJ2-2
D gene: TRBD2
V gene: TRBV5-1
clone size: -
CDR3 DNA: TGCGCCAGCAGCTATTCCGGGACTAGCGTGGAGACCGGGGAGCTGTTTTTT
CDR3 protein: CASSYSGTSVETGELFF

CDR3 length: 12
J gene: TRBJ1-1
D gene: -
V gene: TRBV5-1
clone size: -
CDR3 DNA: TGCGCCAGCAGCTTAACGGTCACTGAAGCTTTCTTT
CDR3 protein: CASSLTVTEAFF

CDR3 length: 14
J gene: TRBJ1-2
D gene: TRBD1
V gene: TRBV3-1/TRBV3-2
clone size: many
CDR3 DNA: TGTGCCAGCAGCAGACAGGGGGCTGACTATGGCTACACCTTC
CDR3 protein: CASSRQGADYGYTF

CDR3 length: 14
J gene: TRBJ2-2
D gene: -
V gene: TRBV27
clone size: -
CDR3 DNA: TGTGCCAGCAGTCGTAACGCGAACACCGGGGAGCTGTTTTTT
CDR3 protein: CASSRNANTGELFF

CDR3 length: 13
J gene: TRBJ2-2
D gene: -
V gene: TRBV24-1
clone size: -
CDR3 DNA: TGTGCCACCAGTGTCCCAGGGACCGGGGAGCTGTTTTTT
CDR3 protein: CATSVPGTGELFF

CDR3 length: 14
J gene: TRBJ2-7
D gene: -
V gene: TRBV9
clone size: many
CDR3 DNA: TGTGCCACCGGTCTGTCTAGGAGCTCCTACGAGCAGTACTTC
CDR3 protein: CATGLSRSSYEQYF

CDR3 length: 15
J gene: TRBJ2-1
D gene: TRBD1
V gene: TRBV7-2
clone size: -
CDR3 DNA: TGTGCCAGCAGCTCGGACAGGGGGGCCTACAATGAGCAGTTCTTC
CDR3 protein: CASSSDRGAYNEQFF

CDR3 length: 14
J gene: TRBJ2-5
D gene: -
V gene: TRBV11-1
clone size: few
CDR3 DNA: TGTGCCAGCAGCCCTAGGACAAAACAAGAGACCCAGTACTTC
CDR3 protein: CASSPRTKQETQYF

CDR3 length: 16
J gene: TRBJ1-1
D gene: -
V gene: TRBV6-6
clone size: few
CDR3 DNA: TGTGCCAGCAGTTACTCGGTGGGGGGCAGTTTCCCTGAAGCTTTCTTT
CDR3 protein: CASSYSVGGSFPEAFF

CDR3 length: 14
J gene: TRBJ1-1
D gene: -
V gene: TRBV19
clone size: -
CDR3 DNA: TGTGCCAGTGCCCGCGGGGCTGAAAACACTGAAGCTTTCTTT
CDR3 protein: CASARGAENTEAFF

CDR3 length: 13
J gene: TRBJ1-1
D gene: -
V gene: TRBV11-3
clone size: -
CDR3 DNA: TGTGCCAGCAGCCTCAGGGGGAACACTGAAGCTTTCTTT
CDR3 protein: CASSLRGNTEAFF

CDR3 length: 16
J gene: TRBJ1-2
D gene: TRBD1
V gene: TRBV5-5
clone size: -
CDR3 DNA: TGTGCCAGCAGCTTGGATGGGGCAGGGGGCTACTATGGCTACACCTTC
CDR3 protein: CASSLDGAGGYYGYTF

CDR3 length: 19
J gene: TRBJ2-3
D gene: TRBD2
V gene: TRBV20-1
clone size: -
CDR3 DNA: TGCAGTGCTAGTAGTGGGACTAGCGGGGCATCACCCGGCACAGATACGCAGTATTTT
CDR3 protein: CSASSGTSGASPGTDTQYF

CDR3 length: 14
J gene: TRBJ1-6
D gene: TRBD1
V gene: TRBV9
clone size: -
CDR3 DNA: TGTGCCAGCAGCTCAGGACAGGAAAGCTCACCCCTCCACTTT
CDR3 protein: CASSSGQESSPLHF

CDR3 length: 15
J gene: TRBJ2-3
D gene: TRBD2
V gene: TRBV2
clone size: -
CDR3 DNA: TGTGCCAGCAGTGGACTAGCAACCCTCACAGATACGCAGTATTTT
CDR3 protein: CASSGLATLTDTQYF

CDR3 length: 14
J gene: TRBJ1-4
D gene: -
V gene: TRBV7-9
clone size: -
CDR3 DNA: TGTGCCAGCAGCTTAGTCACGGGGGGAGAAAAACTGTTTTTT
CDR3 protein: CASSLVTGGEKLFF

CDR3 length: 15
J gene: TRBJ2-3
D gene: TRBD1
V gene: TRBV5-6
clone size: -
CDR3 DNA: TGTGCCAGCAGCGTTCCGGGACAGAGCACAGATACGCAGTATTTT
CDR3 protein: CASSVPGQSTDTQYF

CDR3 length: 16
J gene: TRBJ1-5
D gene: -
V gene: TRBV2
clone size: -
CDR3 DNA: TGTGCCAGCAGTGAAGAGAGGACAGCTCTAAGTCAGCCCCAGCATTTT
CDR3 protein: CASSEERTALSQPQHF

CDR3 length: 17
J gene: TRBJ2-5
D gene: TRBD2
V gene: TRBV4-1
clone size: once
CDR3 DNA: TGCGCCAGCAGCCAAGGCGCGGGAGGCGGGGGAAAAGAGACCCAGTACTTC
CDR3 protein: CASSQGAGGGGKETQYF

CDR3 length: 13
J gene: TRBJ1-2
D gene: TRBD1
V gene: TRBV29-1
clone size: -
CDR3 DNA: TGCAGCGTTCGGGACAGGGATTCGGTCGGCTACACCTTC
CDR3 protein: CSVRDRDSVGYTF

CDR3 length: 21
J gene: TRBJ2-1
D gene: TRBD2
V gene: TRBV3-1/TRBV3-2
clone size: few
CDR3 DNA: TGTGCCAGCAGCCAAGACTGCCCCGGGACTAGCGGGGGGCCCGGGAGAAATGAGCAGTTCTTC
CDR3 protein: CASSQDCPGTSGGPGRNEQFF

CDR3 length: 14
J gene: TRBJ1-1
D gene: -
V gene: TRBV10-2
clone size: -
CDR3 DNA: TGCGCCAGCAGAATAGGGGGAATACACACTGAAGCTTTCTTT
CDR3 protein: CASRIGGIHTEAFF

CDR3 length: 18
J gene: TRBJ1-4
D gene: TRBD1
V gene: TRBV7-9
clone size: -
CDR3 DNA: TGTGCCAGCAGCTTAGGACAGGGAAGAGGGGCAACTAATGAAAAACTGTTTTTT
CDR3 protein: CASSLGQGRGATNEKLFF

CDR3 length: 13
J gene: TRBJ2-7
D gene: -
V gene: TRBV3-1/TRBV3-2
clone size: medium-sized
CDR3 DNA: TGTGCCAGCAGCCGCCGAGACAGCTACGAGCAGTACTTC
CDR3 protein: CASSRRDSYEQYF

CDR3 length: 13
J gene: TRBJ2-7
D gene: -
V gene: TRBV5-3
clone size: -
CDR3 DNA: TGTGCCAGATTGGACCGGCTCCCCTACGAGCAGTACTTC
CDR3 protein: CARLDRLPYEQYF

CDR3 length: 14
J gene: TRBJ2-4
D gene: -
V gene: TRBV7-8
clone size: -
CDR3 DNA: TGTGCCAGCAGCCAAGCCGGCAGAAAAAACATTCAGTACTTC
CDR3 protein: CASSQAGRKNIQYF

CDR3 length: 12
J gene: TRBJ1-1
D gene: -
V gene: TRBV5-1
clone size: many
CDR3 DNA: TGCGCCAGCAGCTTGGCAGGGGTCGGGGCTTTCTTT
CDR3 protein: CASSLAGVGAFF

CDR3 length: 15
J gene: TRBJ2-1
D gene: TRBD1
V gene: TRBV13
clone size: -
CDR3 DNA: TGTGCCAGCAGCTCCCGGGACAGGGGCTACAATGAGCAGTTCTTC
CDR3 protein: CASSSRDRGYNEQFF

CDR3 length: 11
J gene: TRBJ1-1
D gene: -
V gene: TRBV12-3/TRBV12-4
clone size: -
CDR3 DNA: TGTGCCAGCAGTTCCGGGGGTGAAGCTTTCTTT
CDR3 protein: CASSSGGEAFF

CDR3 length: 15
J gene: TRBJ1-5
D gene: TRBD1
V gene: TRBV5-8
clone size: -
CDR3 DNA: TGTGCCAGCAGCTCGGGACAGGCCCTAAATCAGCCCCAGCATTTT
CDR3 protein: CASSSGQALNQPQHF

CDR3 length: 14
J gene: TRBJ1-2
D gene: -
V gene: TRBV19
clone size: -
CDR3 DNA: TGTGCCAGTACGACCCGTCGCGGGGCGAGCGGCTACACCTTC
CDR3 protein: CASTTRRGASGYTF

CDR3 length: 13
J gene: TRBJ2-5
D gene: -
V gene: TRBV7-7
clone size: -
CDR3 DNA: TGTGCTAGCAGCTGGAACGCCGAAGAGACCCAGTACTTC
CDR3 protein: CASSWNAEETQYF

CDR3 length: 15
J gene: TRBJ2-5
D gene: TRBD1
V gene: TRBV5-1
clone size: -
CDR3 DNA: TGCGCCAGCAGCTCCGAACCAGGGGGCGTAGAGACCCAGTACTTC
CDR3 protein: CASSSEPGGVETQYF

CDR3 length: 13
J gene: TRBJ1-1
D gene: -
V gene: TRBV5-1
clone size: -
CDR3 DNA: TGCGCCAGCAGCAACACAGGATCCGCTGAAGCTTTCTTT
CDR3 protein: CASSNTGSAEAFF

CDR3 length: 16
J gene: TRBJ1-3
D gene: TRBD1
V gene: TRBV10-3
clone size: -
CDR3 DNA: TGTGCCATCAGTGAGCAGACAGGGGTGCGTGCAGACACCATATATTTT
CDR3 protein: CAISEQTGVRADTIYF

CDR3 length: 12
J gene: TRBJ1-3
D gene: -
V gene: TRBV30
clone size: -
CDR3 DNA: TGTGCCTGGAAGAAGCCTGGAAACACCATATATTTT
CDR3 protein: CAWKKPGNTIYF

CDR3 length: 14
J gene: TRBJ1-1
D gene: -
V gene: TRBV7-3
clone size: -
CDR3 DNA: TGTGCCAGCAGCTTTTCAAGGGGGAACACTGAAGCTTTCTTT
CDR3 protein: CASSFSRGNTEAFF

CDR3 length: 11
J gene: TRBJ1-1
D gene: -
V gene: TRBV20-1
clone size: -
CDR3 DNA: TGCAGTGCTGACCATACAGGGGAAGCTTTCTTT
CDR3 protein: CSADHTGEAFF

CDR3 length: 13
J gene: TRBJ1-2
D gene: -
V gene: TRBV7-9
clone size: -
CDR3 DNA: TGTGCCAGCAGCTTTTCGGGCGACTATGGCTACACCTTC
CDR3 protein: CASSFSGDYGYTF

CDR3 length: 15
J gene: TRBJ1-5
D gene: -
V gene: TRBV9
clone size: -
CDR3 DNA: TGTGCCAGCAGCGTCGGGGTGGGGAGCAATCAGCCCCAGCATTTT
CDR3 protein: CASSVGVGSNQPQHF

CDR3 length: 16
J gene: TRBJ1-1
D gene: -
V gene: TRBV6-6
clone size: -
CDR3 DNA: TGTGCCAGCAGTTATATTCCAACTACACAGAACACTGAAGCTTTCTTT
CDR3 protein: CASSYIPTTQNTEAFF

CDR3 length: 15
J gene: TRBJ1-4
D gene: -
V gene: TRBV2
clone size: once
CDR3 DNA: TGTGCCAGCAGCGGAAGGGGCGGCGCCTTTGAAAAACTGTTTTTT
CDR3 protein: CASSGRGGAFEKLFF

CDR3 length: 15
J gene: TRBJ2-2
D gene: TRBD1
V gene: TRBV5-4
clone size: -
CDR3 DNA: TGTGCCAGCAGCTGGGGGACAGGGGACACCGGGGAGCTGTTTTTT
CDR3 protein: CASSWGTGDTGELFF